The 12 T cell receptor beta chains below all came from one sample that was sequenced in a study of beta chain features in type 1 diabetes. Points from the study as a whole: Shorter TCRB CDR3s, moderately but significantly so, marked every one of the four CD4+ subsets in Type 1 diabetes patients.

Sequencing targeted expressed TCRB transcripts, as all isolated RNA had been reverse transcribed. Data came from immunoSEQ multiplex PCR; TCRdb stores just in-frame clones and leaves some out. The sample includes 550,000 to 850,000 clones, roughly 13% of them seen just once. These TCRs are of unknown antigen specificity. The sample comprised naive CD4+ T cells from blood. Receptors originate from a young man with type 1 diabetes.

CDR3 protein: CASSLYRGLGTDTQYF. The CDR3 DNA sequence: TGTGCCAGCAGCCTATACAGGGGTCTCGGCACAGATACGCAGTATTTT. The chain has TRBV5-6 and TRBJ2-3; 7 bases map to TRBD1. Trimming took 4 bases from V and 1 from J; bases not matched to a gene: 9. Germline CDR1 SGHDT, CDR2 YYEEEE. The CDR3 consists of 16 residues.

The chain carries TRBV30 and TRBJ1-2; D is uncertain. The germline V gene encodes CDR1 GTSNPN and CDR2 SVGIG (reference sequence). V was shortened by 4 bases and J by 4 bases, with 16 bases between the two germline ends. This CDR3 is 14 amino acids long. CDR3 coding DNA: TGTGCCTGGACTCCCCCTCGACCGCTCTATGGCTACACCTTC. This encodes CAWTPPRPLYGYTF. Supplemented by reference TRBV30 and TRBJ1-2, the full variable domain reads SQTIHQWPATLVQPVGSPLSLECTVEGTSNPNLYWYRQAAGRGLQLLFYSVGIGQISSEVPQNLSASRPQDRQFILSSKKLLLSDSGFYLCAWTPPRPLYGYTFGSGTRLTVV.

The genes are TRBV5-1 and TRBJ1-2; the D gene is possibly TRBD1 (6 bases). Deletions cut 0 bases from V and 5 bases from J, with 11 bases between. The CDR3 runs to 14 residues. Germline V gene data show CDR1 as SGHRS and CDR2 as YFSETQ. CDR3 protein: CASSLDRVGYGYTF. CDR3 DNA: TGCGCCAGCAGCTTGGACAGGGTCGGGTATGGCTACACCTTC.

CDR3 in DNA: TGTGCCAGCAGCCTCTCCGGGACAGGGGACTATGGCTACACCTTC. Its translation is CASSLSGTGDYGYTF. The chain links TRBV14 to TRBJ1-2; 10 nucleotides align to TRBD1. This CDR3 is built from 15 residues. Trimming at V came to 4 bases and at J to 3 bases, leaving 5 bases not matched to a gene. CDR1 SGHDN and CDR2 FVKESK come from the germline V gene.

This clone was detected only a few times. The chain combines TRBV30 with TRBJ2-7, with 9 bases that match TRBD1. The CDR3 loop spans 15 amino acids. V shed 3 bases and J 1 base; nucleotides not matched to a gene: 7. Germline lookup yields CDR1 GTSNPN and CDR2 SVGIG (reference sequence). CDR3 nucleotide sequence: TGTGCCTGGAGGGGGGACAGGGTTTCGTCCTACGAGCAGTACTTC. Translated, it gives CAWRGDRVSSYEQYF.

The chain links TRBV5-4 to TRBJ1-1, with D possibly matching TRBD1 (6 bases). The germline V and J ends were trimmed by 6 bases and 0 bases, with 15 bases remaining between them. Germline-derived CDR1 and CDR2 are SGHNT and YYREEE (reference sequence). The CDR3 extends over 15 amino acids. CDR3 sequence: CASTLGAFMNTEAFF. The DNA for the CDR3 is TGTGCCAGCACCCTGGGGGCCTTCATGAACACTGAAGCTTTCTTT.

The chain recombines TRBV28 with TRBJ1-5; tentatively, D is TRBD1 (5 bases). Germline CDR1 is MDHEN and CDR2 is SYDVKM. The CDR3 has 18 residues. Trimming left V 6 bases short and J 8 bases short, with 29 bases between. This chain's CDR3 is CASSPTGWGLSIWKPQHF. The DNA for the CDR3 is TGTGCCAGCAGCCCAACGGGTTGGGGACTGTCGATTTGGAAGCCCCAGCATTTT.

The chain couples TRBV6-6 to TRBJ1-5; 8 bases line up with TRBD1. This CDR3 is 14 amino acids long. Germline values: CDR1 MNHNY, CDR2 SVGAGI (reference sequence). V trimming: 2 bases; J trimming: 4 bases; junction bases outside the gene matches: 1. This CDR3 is CASSYRTGNQPQHF. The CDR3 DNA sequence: TGTGCCAGCAGTTACCGGACAGGGAATCAGCCCCAGCATTTT.

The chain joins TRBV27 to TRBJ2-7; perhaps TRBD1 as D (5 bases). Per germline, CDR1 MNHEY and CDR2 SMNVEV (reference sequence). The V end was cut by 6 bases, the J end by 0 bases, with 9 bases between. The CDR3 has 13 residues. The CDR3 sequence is CASRAGNSYEQYF. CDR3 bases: TGTGCCAGCAGAGCAGGGAACTCCTACGAGCAGTACTTC.

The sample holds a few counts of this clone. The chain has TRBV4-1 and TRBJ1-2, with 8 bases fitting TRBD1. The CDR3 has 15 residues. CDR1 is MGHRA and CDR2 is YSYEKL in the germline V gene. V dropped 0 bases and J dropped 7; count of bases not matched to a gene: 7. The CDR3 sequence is CASSQDLGQAPGYTF. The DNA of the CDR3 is TGCGCCAGCAGCCAAGATTTGGGACAGGCTCCTGGCTACACCTTC.

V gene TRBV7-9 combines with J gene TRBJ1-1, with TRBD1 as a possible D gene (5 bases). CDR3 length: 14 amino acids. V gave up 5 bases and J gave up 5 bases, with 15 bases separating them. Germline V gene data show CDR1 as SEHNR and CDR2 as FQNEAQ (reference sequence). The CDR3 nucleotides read TGTGCCAGCAGCCGCCGGGACCAAGGGACTGAAGCTTTCTTT. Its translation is CASSRRDQGTEAFF. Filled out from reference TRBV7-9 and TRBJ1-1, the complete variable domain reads DTGVSQNPRHKITKRGQNVTFRCDPISEHNRLYWYRQTLGQGPEFLTYFQNEAQLEKSRLLSDRFSAERPKGSFSTLEIQRTEQGDSAMYLCASSRRDQGTEAFFGQGTRLTVV.

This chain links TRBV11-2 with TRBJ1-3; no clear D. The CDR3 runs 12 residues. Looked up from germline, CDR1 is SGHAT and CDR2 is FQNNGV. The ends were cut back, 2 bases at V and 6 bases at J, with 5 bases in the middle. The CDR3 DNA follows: TGTGCCAGCAGCTTAAACGAAAACACCATATATTTT. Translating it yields CASSLNENTIYF.